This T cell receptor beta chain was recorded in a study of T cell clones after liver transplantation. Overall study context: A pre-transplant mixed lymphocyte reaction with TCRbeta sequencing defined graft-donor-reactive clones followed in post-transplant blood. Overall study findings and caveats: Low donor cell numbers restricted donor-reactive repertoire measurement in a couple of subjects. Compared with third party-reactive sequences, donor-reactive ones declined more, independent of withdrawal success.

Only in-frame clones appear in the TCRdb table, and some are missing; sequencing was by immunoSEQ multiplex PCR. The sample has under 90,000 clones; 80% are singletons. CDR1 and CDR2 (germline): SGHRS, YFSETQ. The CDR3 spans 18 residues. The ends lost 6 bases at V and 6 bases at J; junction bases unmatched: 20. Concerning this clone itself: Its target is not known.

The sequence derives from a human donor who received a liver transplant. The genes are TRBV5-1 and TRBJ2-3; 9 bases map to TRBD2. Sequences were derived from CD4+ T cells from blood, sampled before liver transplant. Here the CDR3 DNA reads TGCGCCAGCACCCCAGACGGGAGGCTAGCGGGGAGGTGGGATACGCAGTATTTT. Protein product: CASTPDGRLAGRWDTQYF. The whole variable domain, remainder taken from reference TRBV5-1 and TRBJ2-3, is KAGVTQTPRYLIKTRGQQVTLSCSPISGHRSVSWYQQTPGQGLQFLFEYFSETQRNKGNFPGRFSGRQFSNSRSEMNVSTLELGDSALYLCASTPDGRLAGRWDTQYFGPGTRLTVL.